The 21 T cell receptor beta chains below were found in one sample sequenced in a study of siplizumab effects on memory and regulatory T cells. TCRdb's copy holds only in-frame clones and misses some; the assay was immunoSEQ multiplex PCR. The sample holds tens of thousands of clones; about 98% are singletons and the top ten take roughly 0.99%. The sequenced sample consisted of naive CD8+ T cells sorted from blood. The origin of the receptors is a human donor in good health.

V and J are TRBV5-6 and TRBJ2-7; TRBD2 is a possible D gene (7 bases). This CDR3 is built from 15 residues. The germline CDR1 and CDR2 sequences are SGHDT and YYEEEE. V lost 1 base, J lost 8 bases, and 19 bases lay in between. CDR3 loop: CASSLWGSGEGKQYF. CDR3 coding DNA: TGTGCCAGCAGCTTGTGGGGGTCAGGGGAGGGTAAGCAGTACTTC.

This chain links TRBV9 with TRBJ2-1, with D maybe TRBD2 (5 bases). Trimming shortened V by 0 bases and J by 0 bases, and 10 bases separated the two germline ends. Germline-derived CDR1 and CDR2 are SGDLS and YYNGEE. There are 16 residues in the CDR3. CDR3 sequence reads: CASSVGLSLSYNEQFF. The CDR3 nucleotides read TGTGCCAGCAGCGTAGGACTATCCCTCTCCTACAATGAGCAGTTCTTC.

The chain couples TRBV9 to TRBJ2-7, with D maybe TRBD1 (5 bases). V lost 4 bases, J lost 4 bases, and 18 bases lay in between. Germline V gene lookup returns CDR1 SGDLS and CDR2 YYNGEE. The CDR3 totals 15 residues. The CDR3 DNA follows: TGTGCCAGCAGCCCGACAGTATTAGGAATGTACGAGCAGTACTTC. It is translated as CASSPTVLGMYEQYF.

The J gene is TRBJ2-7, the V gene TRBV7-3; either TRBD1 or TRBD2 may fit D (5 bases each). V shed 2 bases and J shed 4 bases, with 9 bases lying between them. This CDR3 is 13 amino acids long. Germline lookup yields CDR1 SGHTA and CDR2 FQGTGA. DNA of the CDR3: TGTGCCAGCAGCTTAGGGACGGAATACGAGCAGTACTTC. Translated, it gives CASSLGTEYEQYF.

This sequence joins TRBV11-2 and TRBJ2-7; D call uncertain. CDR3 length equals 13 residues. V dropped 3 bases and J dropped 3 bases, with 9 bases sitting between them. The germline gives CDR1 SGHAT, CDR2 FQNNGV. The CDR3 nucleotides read TGTGCCAGCAGCTTTCCCATGCGCTACGAGCAGTACTTC. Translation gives CASSFPMRYEQYF.

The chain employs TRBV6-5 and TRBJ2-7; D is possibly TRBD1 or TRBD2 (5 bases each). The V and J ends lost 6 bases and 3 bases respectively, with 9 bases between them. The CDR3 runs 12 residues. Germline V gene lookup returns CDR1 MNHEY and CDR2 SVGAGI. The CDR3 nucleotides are TGTGCCAGCAGGGAGAGGGGCTACGAGCAGTACTTC. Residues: CASRERGYEQYF.

The CDR3, as DNA: TGTGCCAGCAGCTTTCTCCCCCCCGGGGAGCTGTTTTTT. Amino acid sequence: CASSFLPPGELFF. V is TRBV7-8 and J is TRBJ2-2; D remains ambiguous. Germline CDR1 and CDR2: SGHVS and FQNEAQ. CDR3 length: 13 residues. V lost 3 bases and J lost 6, with 8 bases in between.

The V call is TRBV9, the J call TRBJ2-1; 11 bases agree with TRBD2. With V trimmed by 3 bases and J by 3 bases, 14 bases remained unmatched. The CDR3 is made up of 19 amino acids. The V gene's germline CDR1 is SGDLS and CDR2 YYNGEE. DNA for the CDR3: TGTGCCAGCAGCGATAGCGGGAGGGCCCCAGTTTTAATCTACAATGAGCAGTTCTTC. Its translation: CASSDSGRAPVLIYNEQFF.

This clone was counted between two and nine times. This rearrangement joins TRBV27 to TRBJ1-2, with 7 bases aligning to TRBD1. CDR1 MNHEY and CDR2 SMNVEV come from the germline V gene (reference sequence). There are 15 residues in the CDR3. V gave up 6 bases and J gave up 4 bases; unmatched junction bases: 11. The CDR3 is CASRRNRGMGYGYTF. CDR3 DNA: TGTGCCAGCAGGCGGAACAGGGGAATGGGCTATGGCTACACCTTC.

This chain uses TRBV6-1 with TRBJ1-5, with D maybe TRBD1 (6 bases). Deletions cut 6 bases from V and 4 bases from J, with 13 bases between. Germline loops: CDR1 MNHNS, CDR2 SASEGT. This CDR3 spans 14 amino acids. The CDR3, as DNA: TGTGCCAGCAGCGCCGGGACAATTAATCAGCCCCAGCATTTT. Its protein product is CASSAGTINQPQHF.

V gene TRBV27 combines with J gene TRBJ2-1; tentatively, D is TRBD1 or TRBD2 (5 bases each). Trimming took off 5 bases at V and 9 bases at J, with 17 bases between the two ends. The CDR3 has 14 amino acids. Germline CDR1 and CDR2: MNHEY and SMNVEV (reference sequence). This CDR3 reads CASSLGAAMGEQFF. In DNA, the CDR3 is TGTGCCAGCAGTCTCGGGGCCGCCATGGGTGAGCAGTTCTTC.

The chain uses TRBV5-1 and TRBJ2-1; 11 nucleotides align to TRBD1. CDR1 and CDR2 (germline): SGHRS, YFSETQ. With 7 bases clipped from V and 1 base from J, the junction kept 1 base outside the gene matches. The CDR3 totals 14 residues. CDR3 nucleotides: TGCGCCAGCGGGACAGGGGGGTCCTACAATGAGCAGTTCTTC. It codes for CASGTGGSYNEQFF.

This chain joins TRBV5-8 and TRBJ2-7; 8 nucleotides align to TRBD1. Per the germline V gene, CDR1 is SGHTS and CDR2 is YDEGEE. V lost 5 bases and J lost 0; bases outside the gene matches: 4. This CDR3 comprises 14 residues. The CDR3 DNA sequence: TGTGCCAGCAGTTCGGGACAGGTCTCCTACGAGCAGTACTTC. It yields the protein CASSSGQVSYEQYF. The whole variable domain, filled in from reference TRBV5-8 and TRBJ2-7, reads EAGVTQSPTHLIKTRGQQATLRCSPISGHTSVYWYQQALGLGLQFLLWYDEGEERNRGNFPPRFSGRQFPNYSSELNVNALELEDSALYLCASSSGQVSYEQYFGPGTRLTVT.

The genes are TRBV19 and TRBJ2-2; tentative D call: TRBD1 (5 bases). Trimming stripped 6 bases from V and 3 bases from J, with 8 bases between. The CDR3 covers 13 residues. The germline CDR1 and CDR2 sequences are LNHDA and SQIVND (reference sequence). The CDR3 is CASRGRDTGELFF. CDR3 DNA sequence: TGTGCCAGTAGGGGCAGGGACACCGGGGAGCTGTTTTTT.

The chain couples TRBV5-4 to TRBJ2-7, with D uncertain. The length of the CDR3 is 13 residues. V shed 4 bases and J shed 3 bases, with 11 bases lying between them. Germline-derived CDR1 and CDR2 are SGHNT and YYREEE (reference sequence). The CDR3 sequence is CASSQDNGYEQYF. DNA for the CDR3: TGTGCCAGCAGCCAAGACAACGGCTACGAGCAGTACTTC. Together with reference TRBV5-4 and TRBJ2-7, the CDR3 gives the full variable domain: ETGVTQSPTHLIKTRGQQVTLRCSSQSGHNTVSWYQQALGQGPQFIFQYYREEENGRGNFPPRFSGLQFPNYSSELNVNALELDDSALYLCASSQDNGYEQYFGPGTRLTVT.

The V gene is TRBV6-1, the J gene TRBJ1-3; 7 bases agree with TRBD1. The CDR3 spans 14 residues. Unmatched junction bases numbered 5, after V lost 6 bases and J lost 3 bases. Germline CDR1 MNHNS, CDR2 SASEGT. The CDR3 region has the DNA TGTGCCAGCAGAGACCGGGACAGTGGAAACACCATATATTTT. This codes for CASRDRDSGNTIYF.

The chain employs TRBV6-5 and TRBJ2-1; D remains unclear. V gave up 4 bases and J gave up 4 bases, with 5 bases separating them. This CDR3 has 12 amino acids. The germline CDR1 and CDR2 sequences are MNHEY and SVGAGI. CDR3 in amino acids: CASSSDYNEQFF. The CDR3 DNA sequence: TGTGCCAGCAGTTCCGATTACAATGAGCAGTTCTTC.

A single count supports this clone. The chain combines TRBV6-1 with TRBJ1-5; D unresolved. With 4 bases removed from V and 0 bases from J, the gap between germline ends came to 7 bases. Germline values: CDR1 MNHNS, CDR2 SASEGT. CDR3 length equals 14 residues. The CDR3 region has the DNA TGTGCCAGCAGTGTTGCTTATAGCAATCAGCCCCAGCATTTT. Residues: CASSVAYSNQPQHF.

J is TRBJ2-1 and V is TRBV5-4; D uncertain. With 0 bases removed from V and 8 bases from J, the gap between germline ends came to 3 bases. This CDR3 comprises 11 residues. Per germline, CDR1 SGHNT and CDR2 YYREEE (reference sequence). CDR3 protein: CASSLDYEQFF. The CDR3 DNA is TGTGCCAGCAGCTTGGATTATGAGCAGTTCTTC. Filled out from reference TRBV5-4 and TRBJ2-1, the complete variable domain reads ETGVTQSPTHLIKTRGQQVTLRCSSQSGHNTVSWYQQALGQGPQFIFQYYREEENGRGNFPPRFSGLQFPNYSSELNVNALELDDSALYLCASSLDYEQFFGPGTRLTVL.

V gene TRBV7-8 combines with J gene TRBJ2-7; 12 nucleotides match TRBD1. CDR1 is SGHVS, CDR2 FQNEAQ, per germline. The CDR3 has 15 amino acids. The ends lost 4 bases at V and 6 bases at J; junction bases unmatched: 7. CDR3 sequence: CASSSPGTGGAEQYF. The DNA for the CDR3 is TGTGCCAGCAGCTCACCTGGGACAGGGGGCGCCGAGCAGTACTTC.

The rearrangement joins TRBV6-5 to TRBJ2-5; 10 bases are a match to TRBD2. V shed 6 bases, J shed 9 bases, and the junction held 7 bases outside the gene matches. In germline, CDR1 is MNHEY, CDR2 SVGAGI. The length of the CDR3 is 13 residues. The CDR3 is CASSGLAAGAQYF. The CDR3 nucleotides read TGTGCCAGCAGCGGACTAGCGGCGGGGGCCCAGTACTTC.